The T cell receptor beta chain described here comes from a study of glioma-infiltrating T cells. Overall study results and limits: Shared blood CDR3 signature motifs marked patients with low tissue-blood divergence.

There are many counts of this clonotype. Its antigen remains unknown. Using RNA template, CDR3s of TCR alpha and beta were amplified with iRepertoire arm-PCR. MiXCR, applied by TCRdb to the multiplex PCR reads, yields one record per CDR3 protein. The sample shows 400,000 or so distinct CDR3 sequences, 41% of them seen only once. The source material was glioma tissue, nonneoplastic brain tissue, or PBMCs (not recorded which). The clonotype comes from a human donor with low-grade glioma or glioblastoma, undergoing nonglioma brain surgery, or in good health (not recorded which).

The CDR3 region has the DNA TGTGCCACCAGCAGAGAAGTGGAGGGGCTCGAGCAGTACTTC. It yields the protein CATSREVEGLEQYF. V is TRBV15 and J is TRBJ2-7, with D possibly being TRBD2 (6 bases). The CDR3 length is 14 residues. Germline assignment: CDR1 LNHNV and CDR2 YYDKDF (reference sequence). Trimming left V 0 bases short and J 6 bases short, with 12 bases between.